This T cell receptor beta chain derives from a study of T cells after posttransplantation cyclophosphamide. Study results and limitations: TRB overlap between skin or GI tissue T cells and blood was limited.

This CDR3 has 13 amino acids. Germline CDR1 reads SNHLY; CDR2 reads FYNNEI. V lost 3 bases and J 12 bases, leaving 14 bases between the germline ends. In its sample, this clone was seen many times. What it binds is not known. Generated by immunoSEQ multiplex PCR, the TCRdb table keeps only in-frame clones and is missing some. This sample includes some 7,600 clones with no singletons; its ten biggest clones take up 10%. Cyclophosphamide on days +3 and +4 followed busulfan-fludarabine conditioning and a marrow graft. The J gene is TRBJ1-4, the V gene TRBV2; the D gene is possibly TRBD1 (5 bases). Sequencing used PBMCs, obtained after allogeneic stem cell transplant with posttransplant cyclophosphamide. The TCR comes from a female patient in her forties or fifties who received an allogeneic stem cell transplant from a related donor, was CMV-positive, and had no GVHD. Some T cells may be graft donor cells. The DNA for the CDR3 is TGTGCCAGCAGTGATTACCAGGGAGGGGAACTGTTTTTT. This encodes CASSDYQGGELFF.